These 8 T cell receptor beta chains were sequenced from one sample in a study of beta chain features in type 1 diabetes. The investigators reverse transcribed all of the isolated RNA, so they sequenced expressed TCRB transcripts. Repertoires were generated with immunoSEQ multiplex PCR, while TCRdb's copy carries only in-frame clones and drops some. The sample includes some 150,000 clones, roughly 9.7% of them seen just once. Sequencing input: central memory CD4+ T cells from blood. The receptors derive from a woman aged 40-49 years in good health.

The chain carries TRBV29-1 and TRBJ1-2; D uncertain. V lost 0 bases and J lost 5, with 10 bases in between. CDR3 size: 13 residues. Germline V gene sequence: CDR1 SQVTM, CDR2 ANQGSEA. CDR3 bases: TGCAGCGTTGAAGATATAGGAGTTTATGGCTACACCTTC. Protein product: CSVEDIGVYGYTF.

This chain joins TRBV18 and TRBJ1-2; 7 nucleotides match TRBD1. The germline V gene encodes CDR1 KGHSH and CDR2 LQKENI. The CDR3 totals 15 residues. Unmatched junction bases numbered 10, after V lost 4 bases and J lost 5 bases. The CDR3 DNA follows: TGTGCCAGCTCACAGCAGCAAGAGACAGGGTATGGCTACACCTTC. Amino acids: CASSQQQETGYGYTF.

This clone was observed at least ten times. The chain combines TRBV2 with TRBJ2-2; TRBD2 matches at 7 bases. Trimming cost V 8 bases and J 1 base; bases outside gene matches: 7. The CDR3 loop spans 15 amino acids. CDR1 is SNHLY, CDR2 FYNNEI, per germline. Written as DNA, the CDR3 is TGTGCCAGCTCGGGGACTACGTGGAACACCGGGGAGCTGTTTTTT. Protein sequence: CASSGTTWNTGELFF.

The CDR3 coding sequence is TGTGCCAGCAGCTTCAAGGAGTACAATGAGCAGTTCTTC. It translates to CASSFKEYNEQFF. The chain uses TRBV5-4 and TRBJ2-1; no firm D call. This CDR3 contains 13 residues. V lost 2 bases and J lost 4, with 7 bases in between. Germline CDR1 and CDR2: SGHNT and YYREEE (reference sequence).

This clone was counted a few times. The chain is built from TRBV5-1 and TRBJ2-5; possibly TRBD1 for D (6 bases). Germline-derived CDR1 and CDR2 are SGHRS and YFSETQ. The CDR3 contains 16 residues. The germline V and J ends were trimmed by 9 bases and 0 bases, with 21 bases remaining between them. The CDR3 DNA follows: TGCGCCATCTACCTAACAGGGCCGGCTTACCAAGAGACCCAGTACTTC. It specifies CAIYLTGPAYQETQYF.

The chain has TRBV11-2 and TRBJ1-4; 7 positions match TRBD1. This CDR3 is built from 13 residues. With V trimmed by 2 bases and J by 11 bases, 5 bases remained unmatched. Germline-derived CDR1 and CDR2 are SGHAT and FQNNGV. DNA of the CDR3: TGTGCCAGCAGCTTATCCGAACAGGGGAAACTGTTTTTT. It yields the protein CASSLSEQGKLFF.

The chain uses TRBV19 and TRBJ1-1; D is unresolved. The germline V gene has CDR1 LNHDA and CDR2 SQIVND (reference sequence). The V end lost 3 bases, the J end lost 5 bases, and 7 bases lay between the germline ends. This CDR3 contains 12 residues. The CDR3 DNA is TGTGCCAGTAGTATCGTGAGAACTGAAGCTTTCTTT. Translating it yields CASSIVRTEAFF.

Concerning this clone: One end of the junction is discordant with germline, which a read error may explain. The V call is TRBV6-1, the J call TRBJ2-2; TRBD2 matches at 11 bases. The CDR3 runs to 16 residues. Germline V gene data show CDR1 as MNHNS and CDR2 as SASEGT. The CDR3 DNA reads TGTGCCATCAGTGTAGGGACTAGCGGAGCGACCGGGGAGCTGTTTTTT. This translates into CAISVGTSGATGELFF.